This T cell receptor beta chain was profiled in a study of T cells in Graves' hyperthyroidism and ophthalmopathy. The CDR3 extends over 17 amino acids. Trimming shortened V by 3 bases and J by 2 bases, and 20 bases separated the two germline ends. CDR1 is DFQATT, CDR2 SNEGSKA, per germline (reference sequence). Findings and caveats of the study: In simple terms, a model built on 13 V-J features told ophthalmopathy apart from stable hyperthyroidism.

Ophthalmopathy in the patients scored at least 3 on Clinical Activity Score and at least 4 on NOSPECS grade, lasting under 3 months. RNA transcripts provided the source from which TCR beta CDR3 regions were amplified. The HTBI primer set drove a first-round RT-PCR of the TCR CDR3. Via MiXCR, TCRdb re-called the multiplex PCR reads, giving one row per CDR3 protein. The table has some 300,000 distinct CDR3 sequences, approximately 18% seen once. A remark on this clonotype: The target antigen is unknown.

The chain is built from TRBV20-1 and TRBJ2-1, with D possibly matching TRBD2 (6 bases). The sequence came from a man aged 45-65 years with Graves' ophthalmopathy. The source material was blood. This chain's CDR3 is CSARTDRDSRAYNEQFF. The DNA for the CDR3 is TGCAGTGCTAGGACAGACCGGGACTCGCGGGCCTACAATGAGCAGTTCTTC.